These 21 T cell receptor beta chains were all obtained from the same sample, sequenced in a study of blood T cells in healthy people across ages (dated by TCRdb to the mid-2010s). Receptor libraries were prepared by 5' RACE. Sequencing took place on an Illumina HiSeq 2500. A second roughly 6 to 11 cycle PCR used a sample-barcoded 5' primer and a J-beta primer mix. TCRdb redid the processing of the public reads, applying fastp at Q25 and MiXCR, and retained in-frame beta chains. Under each unique CDR3 protein, matching rows form one entry showing the most common genes and DNA. A total of about 640,000 distinct CDR3 sequences appear in this sample, around 43% of them only once. The top ten clonotypes cover around 30% of the sample. Sequencing input: blood. The source is a man older than 75 in good health.

A few counts support this clonotype. The chain uses TRBV28 and TRBJ2-7, with 7 bases lining up with TRBD1. Germline values: CDR1 MDHEN, CDR2 SYDVKM. The CDR3 contains 17 residues. V dropped 3 bases and J dropped 3; count of bases not matched to a gene: 14. The CDR3 nucleotides read TGTGCCAGCAGTTTTCGTCTGTGGGAGACAGGGAACTACGAGCAGTACTTC. Its translation is CASSFRLWETGNYEQYF.

This clonotype has more than one count but fewer than ten. The J gene is TRBJ2-1, the V gene TRBV20-1; D gene unclear. Near its end, the DNA agrees better with TRBJ2-7, so the J call may be wrong. In germline, CDR1 is DFQATT, CDR2 SNEGSKA (reference sequence). The length of the CDR3 is 14 residues. CDR3 coding DNA: TGCAGTGCTAGAGACGGGCACTCCTACAATGAGCAGTACTTC. This gives the protein CSARDGHSYNEQYF.

The rearrangement joins TRBV30 to TRBJ1-3; D is unclear. The CDR3 length is 14 residues. The V end was cut by 4 bases, the J end by 0 bases, with 10 bases between. Per the germline V gene, CDR1 is GTSNPN and CDR2 is SVGIG (reference sequence). The CDR3 bases are TGTGCCTGGATGTGGACGCTCTCTGGAAACACCATATATTTT. Translated: CAWMWTLSGNTIYF.

The genes are TRBV11-1 and TRBJ1-6, with a tentative D call TRBD1 (5 bases). Trimming shortened V by 7 bases and J by 7 bases, and 14 bases separated the two germline ends. The CDR3 is made up of 14 amino acids. The germline CDR1 and CDR2 sequences are SGHAT and FQDESV (reference sequence). The CDR3 DNA is TGTGCCAGCACAGCTGGGGCGAAGAATTCACCCCTCCACTTT. Translated, it gives CASTAGAKNSPLHF. Supplemented by reference TRBV11-1 and TRBJ1-6, the full variable domain reads EAEVAQSPRYKITEKSQAVAFWCDPISGHATLYWYRQILGQGPELLVQFQDESVVDDSQLPKDRFSAERLKGVDSTLKIQPAELGDSAMYLCASTAGAKNSPLHFGNGTRLTVT.

This sequence joins TRBV18 and TRBJ1-5; D gene uncertain. CDR1 KGHSH and CDR2 LQKENI come from the germline V gene. This CDR3 spans 13 amino acids. Trimming left V 5 bases short and J 3 bases short, with 8 bases between. The CDR3, as DNA: TGTGCCAGCTCATCAGCGGACAATCAGCCCCAGCATTTT. Encoded protein: CASSSADNQPQHF.

This clonotype was counted between two and nine times. This rearrangement joins TRBV7-2 to TRBJ2-1; 7 nucleotides match TRBD2. The CDR3 extends over 17 amino acids. Trimming at V came to 1 base and at J to 5 bases, leaving 11 bases not matched to a gene. The germline V gene has CDR1 SGHTA and CDR2 FQGNSA. CDR3 protein: CASSLGERGGKNNEQFF. CDR3 nucleotides: TGTGCCAGCAGCTTAGGGGAGCGGGGAGGAAAAAACAATGAGCAGTTCTTC.

The rearrangement links TRBV21-1 to TRBJ1-1. TRBV21-1 is deemed a pseudogene. This CDR3 spans 16 amino acids. In nucleotides, the CDR3 is TGTGCCAGCAGCGAAGCGCTGTGGGTAACGAACACTGAAGCTTTCTTT. Translation gives CASSEALWVTNTEAFF.

This rearrangement joins TRBV30 to TRBJ2-7, with D possibly being TRBD1 (6 bases). This CDR3 comprises 12 residues. Trimming took off 5 bases at V and 4 bases at J, with 12 bases between the two ends. Germline-derived CDR1 and CDR2 are GTSNPN and SVGIG (reference sequence). DNA for the CDR3: TGTGCCTGGTCACAGGGTCGTTACGAGCAGTACTTC. Amino acids: CAWSQGRYEQYF.

This clonotype was counted only a few times. This sequence joins TRBV4-2 and TRBJ2-7; 9 nucleotides align to TRBD2. Germline V gene sequence: CDR1 LGHNA, CDR2 YNFKEQ. This CDR3 contains 16 residues. V lost 0 bases and J lost 1; bases outside the gene matches: 4. The CDR3 is CASSQDSTSGSYEQYF. CDR3 sequence (DNA): TGTGCCAGCAGCCAAGATAGTACTAGCGGGTCCTACGAGCAGTACTTC.

This rearrangement joins TRBV10-2 to TRBJ2-1, with 8 positions matching TRBD2. CDR3 size: 14 residues. After removal of 7 bases from V and 12 bases from J, the junction contained 14 bases not matched to a gene. Germline V lookup: CDR1 WSHSY, CDR2 SAAADI. The CDR3 region is CASIGAGGTWVQFF. In DNA, the CDR3 is TGCGCCAGCATCGGGGCGGGAGGTACATGGGTGCAGTTCTTC.

Concerning this clonotype itself: The junction and the germline gene differ at one end; a read error may be behind it. V gene TRBV27 combines with J gene TRBJ1-2, with D unclear. CDR3 size: 13 residues. In germline, CDR1 is MNHEY, CDR2 SMNVEV (reference sequence). The CDR3 is CASSVSGPSGYTF. CDR3 coding DNA: TGTGCCAGCAGTGTATCGGGCCCCTCGGGCTACACCTTC.

In its sample, this clonotype was seen a few times. V gene TRBV5-6 combines with J gene TRBJ1-4; D is possibly TRBD1 (6 bases). Trimming left V 0 bases short and J 8 bases short, with 14 bases between. Germline V lookup: CDR1 SGHDT, CDR2 YYEEEE. The CDR3 consists of 15 residues. CDR3 DNA sequence: TGTGCCAGCAGCTTGGACCGACAGGCCGGGGAAAAACTGTTTTTT. This gives the protein CASSLDRQAGEKLFF.

This clonotype was seen only a few times. V and J are TRBV4-2 and TRBJ2-7, with D maybe TRBD2 (5 bases). The CDR3 runs 16 residues. Germline V gene data show CDR1 as LGHNA and CDR2 as YNFKEQ. The V and J ends lost 0 bases and 2 bases respectively, with 14 bases between them. CDR3 residues: CASSQDSGGPTYEQYF. DNA for the CDR3: TGTGCCAGCAGCCAAGATTCGGGCGGGCCTACCTACGAGCAGTACTTC.

The V call is TRBV27, the J call TRBJ2-6; a weak D match, TRBD2 (6 bases). CDR1 is MNHEY and CDR2 is SMNVEV in the germline V gene (reference sequence). This CDR3 region has 20 residues. Trimming left V 2 bases short and J 0 bases short, with 20 bases between. CDR3 in DNA: TGTGCCAGCAGTTTAAATGGGGCGGGGTTAGGTGTCTCTGGGGCCAACGTCCTGACTTTC. Amino acids: CASSLNGAGLGVSGANVLTF.

This clonotype was found once. One end of the junction fails to match germline, which may point to a read error. The chain couples TRBV10-3 to TRBJ2-4; D perhaps matches TRBD1 (6 bases). Near its end, the DNA agrees better with TRBJ2-5, so the J call may be wrong. This CDR3 spans 15 amino acids. Germline V gene data show CDR1 as ENHRY and CDR2 as SYGVKD. The CDR3 DNA reads TGTGCCACCAGTGTCGGAGAGGGGGTGGGGGAGACCCAGTACTTC. Translated: CATSVGEGVGETQYF.

The V gene is TRBV7-2, the J gene TRBJ2-7; 13 bases are shared with TRBD2. V lost 5 bases and J lost 6; bases outside the gene matches: 10. This CDR3 comprises 16 residues. CDR1 SGHTA and CDR2 FQGNSA come from the germline V gene. The CDR3 DNA sequence: TGTGCCAGCAGCCCGACCGGACTAGCGGGAGCAGGCGAGCAGTACTTC. Its translation is CASSPTGLAGAGEQYF.

This clonotype was found a few times. The rearrangement uses TRBV5-1 and TRBJ2-5; a possible D gene is TRBD2 (6 bases). The J call may not be correct, given that the DNA end is closer to TRBJ2-7. The CDR3 has 15 amino acids. The germline CDR1 and CDR2 sequences are SGHRS and YFSETQ. This CDR3 reads CASSFGTQGDYEQYF. The CDR3 DNA is TGCGCCAGCAGCTTCGGGACTCAAGGGGATTACGAGCAGTACTTC.

The chain links TRBV14 to TRBJ2-1, with D perhaps being TRBD1 or TRBD2 (6 bases each). The germline V gene encodes CDR1 SGHDN and CDR2 FVKESK. This CDR3 comprises 13 residues. The germline V and J ends were trimmed by 3 bases and 12 bases, with 15 bases remaining between them. The DNA of the CDR3 is TGTGCCAGCAGCCAGCAGGGGAGGTCGGGGCAGTTCTTC. Translated: CASSQQGRSGQFF.

The V gene is TRBV10-3, the J gene TRBJ1-1; D ambiguous. Germline V CDR1 and CDR2: ENHRY, SYGVKD. The germline V and J ends were trimmed by 1 base and 10 bases, with 13 bases remaining between them. The CDR3 extends over 13 amino acids. This CDR3 is CAISEWQAIRAFF. CDR3 nucleotide sequence: TGTGCCATCAGTGAGTGGCAGGCAATTCGAGCTTTCTTT.

V is TRBV11-2 and J is TRBJ2-1; 8 bases agree with TRBD2. Germline CDR1 and CDR2: SGHAT and FQNNGV. There are 15 residues in the CDR3. Trimming took 3 bases from V and 8 from J; bases not matched to a gene: 9. CDR3 in amino acids: CASSLAGTSIYEQFF. The CDR3 nucleotides are TGTGCCAGCAGCTTGGCCGGGACTAGTATCTATGAGCAGTTCTTC.

This clonotype was seen only once. The chain combines TRBV3-1 with TRBJ2-2; D gene uncertain. The CDR3 extends over 16 amino acids. Per the germline V gene, CDR1 is LGHDT and CDR2 is YNNKEL (reference sequence). V lost 4 bases, J lost 0 bases, and 12 bases lay in between. The CDR3 nucleotides are TGTGCCAGCAGCCCCTGGGAATCAACGAACACCGGGGAGCTGTTTTTT. This translates into CASSPWESTNTGELFF.